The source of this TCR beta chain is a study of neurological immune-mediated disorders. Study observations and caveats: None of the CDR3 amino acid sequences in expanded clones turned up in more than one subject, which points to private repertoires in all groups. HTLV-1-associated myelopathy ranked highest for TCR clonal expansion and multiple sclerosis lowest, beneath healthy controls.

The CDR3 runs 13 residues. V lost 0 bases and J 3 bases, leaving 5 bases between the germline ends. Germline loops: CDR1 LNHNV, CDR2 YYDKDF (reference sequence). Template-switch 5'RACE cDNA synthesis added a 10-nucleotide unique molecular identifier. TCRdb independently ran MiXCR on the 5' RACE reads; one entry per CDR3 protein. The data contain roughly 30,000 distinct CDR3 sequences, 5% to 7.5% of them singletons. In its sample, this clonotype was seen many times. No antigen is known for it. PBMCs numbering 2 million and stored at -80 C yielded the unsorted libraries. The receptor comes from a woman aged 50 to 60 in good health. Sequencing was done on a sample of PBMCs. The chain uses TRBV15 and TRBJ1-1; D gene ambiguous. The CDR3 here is CATSRERDTEAFF. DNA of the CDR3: TGTGCCACCAGCAGAGAAAGGGACACTGAAGCTTTCTTT. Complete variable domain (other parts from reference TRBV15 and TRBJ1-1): DAMVIQNPRYQVTQFGKPVTLSCSQTLNHNVMYWYQQKSSQAPKLLFHYYDKDFNNEADTPDNFQSRRPNTSFCFLDIRSPGLGDTAMYLCATSRERDTEAFFGQGTRLTVV.